Presented here are 32 T cell receptor beta chains from one specimen sequenced in a study of T-cell memory formation after mild COVID-19. TCRdb reanalysed the 5' RACE reads using MiXCR and keeps one entry per CDR3 protein. The table has more than 250,000 distinct CDR3 sequences, 16% seen once. What was sequenced was PBMCs or a T cell subset sorted from them (not recorded which). The receptors were sampled from a man between 18 and 29 years old who had mild COVID-19 (a few samples of this study predate the infection). Cell type and time point are not known.

This rearrangement joins TRBV7-9 to TRBJ1-6, with D perhaps TRBD1 (6 bases). V lost 5 bases to trimming and J lost 7 bases, with 18 bases between them. Germline loops: CDR1 SEHNR, CDR2 FQNEAQ (reference sequence). The CDR3 loop spans 16 amino acids. CDR3 amino acids: CASSPLSGAPNSPLHF. The DNA of the CDR3 is TGTGCCAGCAGCCCTCTCTCGGGGGCACCCAATTCACCCCTCCACTTT.

This chain links TRBV7-3 with TRBJ2-3; D possibly corresponds to TRBD2 (7 bases). Germline lookup yields CDR1 SGHTA and CDR2 FQGTGA. V was cut by 0 bases and J by 5 bases, with 12 bases left in between. The CDR3 totals 15 residues. In nucleotides, the CDR3 is TGTGCCAGCAGCTTAACTGGGGGCGGGGGAGATACGCAGTATTTT. It translates to CASSLTGGGGDTQYF.

This clonotype was seen more than once but under ten times. The rearrangement links TRBV7-8 to TRBJ1-2, with 8 positions matching TRBD1. CDR1 is SGHVS, CDR2 FQNEAQ, per germline. V lost 4 bases to trimming and J lost 5 bases; unmatched junction nucleotides: 12. There are 16 residues in the CDR3. The CDR3 coding sequence is TGTGCCAGCAGCTCGAACTGGGACAGGACCTTTTATGGCTACACCTTC. Translated, it gives CASSSNWDRTFYGYTF.

In its sample, this clonotype was seen many times. The gene calls are TRBV19 and TRBJ1-2; D remains unclear. In germline, CDR1 is LNHDA, CDR2 SQIVND (reference sequence). The V gene lost 2 bases and the J gene lost 5 bases, with 15 bases spanning the gap. This CDR3 spans 15 amino acids. CDR3 sequence: CASSIREQIEYGYTF. The CDR3 DNA sequence: TGTGCCAGTAGTATACGGGAACAAATTGAGTATGGCTACACCTTC.

The genes are TRBV4-1 and TRBJ1-5, with 8 positions matching TRBD1. Germline values: CDR1 MGHRA, CDR2 YSYEKL. The V gene end was trimmed by 8 bases and the J gene end by 2 bases; junction bases not matched to a gene: 8. The CDR3 extends over 15 amino acids. CDR3 residues: CASSPGGKGNQPQHF. Written as DNA, the CDR3 is TGCGCCAGCTCCCCAGGGGGCAAGGGCAATCAGCCCCAGCATTTT.

J is TRBJ1-1 and V is TRBV27; D unclear. The CDR3 runs 15 residues. Trimming took 4 bases from V and 5 from J, leaving 17 bases between them. Germline V gene sequence: CDR1 MNHEY, CDR2 SMNVEV (reference sequence). CDR3 protein: CASSYRPGQRTEAFF. DNA of the CDR3: TGTGCCAGCAGTTATAGGCCGGGCCAGAGGACTGAAGCTTTCTTT.

This rearrangement joins TRBV5-6 to TRBJ2-1; D perhaps matches TRBD2 (6 bases). Looked up from germline, CDR1 is SGHDT and CDR2 is YYEEEE. The CDR3 covers 13 residues. Between the trimmed V and J ends, which lost 0 bases and 14 bases, there was a span of 15 bases. The CDR3 protein is CASSLEYNGGKFF. CDR3 bases: TGTGCCAGCAGCTTGGAGTATAACGGGGGAAAGTTCTTC.

This clonotype was observed a few times. V and J are TRBV5-1 and TRBJ1-1; D not resolved. The CDR3 spans 14 residues. In germline, CDR1 is SGHRS, CDR2 YFSETQ. Trimming stripped 2 bases from V and 5 bases from J, with 13 bases between. CDR3 loop: CASSFWQRETEAFF. DNA for the CDR3: TGCGCCAGCAGCTTTTGGCAGAGGGAAACTGAAGCTTTCTTT.

CDR3 protein: CASSGGGNSNQPQHF. The CDR3 region has the DNA TGTGCCAGCAGCGGAGGGGGGAATAGCAATCAGCCCCAGCATTTT. V gene TRBV12-3 or TRBV12-4 combines with J gene TRBJ1-5; possibly TRBD1 for D (6 bases). V was shortened by 6 bases and J by 0 bases, with 12 bases between the two germline ends. The CDR3 consists of 15 residues.

This clonotype was recorded a few times. This chain joins TRBV9 and TRBJ2-1; 8 bases line up with TRBD2. The V segment lost 7 bases and the J segment 4 bases; nucleotides outside the gene matches: 7. CDR1 and CDR2 from the germline V gene are SGDLS and YYNGEE. This CDR3 is 14 amino acids long. In DNA form, the CDR3 reads TGTGCCAGCCCACGGGGGGGACCTTACAATGAGCAGTTCTTC. Translating it yields CASPRGGPYNEQFF.

This clonotype appeared many times. The chain is built from TRBV12-3 or TRBV12-4 and TRBJ1-1, with D hard to call. Trimming left V 6 bases short and J 1 base short, with 9 bases between. This CDR3 has 13 amino acids. The CDR3 sequence: CASSRGSNTEAFF. The CDR3 DNA reads TGTGCCAGCAGCCGGGGATCGAACACTGAAGCTTTCTTT.

The V call is TRBV7-3, the J call TRBJ2-3; 8 bases are a match to TRBD1. The CDR3 is made up of 14 amino acids. Germline-derived CDR1 and CDR2 are SGHTA and FQGTGA. The ends lost 4 bases at V and 3 bases at J; junction bases unmatched: 3. The DNA for the CDR3 is TGTGCCAGCAGCTATGACAGGGGTACAGATACGCAGTATTTT. Translation gives CASSYDRGTDTQYF.

The chain couples TRBV2 to TRBJ2-3, with unresolved D. The CDR3 has 12 residues. Per the germline V gene, CDR1 is SNHLY and CDR2 is FYNNEI. With 6 bases removed from V and 4 bases from J, the gap between germline ends came to 8 bases. In DNA form, the CDR3 reads TGTGCCAGCAGGGGAAGGGCAGATACGCAGTATTTT. Its translation: CASRGRADTQYF.

There are a few counts of this clonotype. The CDR3 DNA sequence: TGTGCCAGCAGCGCCCTTCGGGGACAGCAGTACTTC. It is translated as CASSALRGQQYF. The rearrangement joins TRBV11-2 to TRBJ2-5; 7 bases line up with TRBD1. CDR3 size: 12 residues. CDR1 is SGHAT and CDR2 is FQNNGV in the germline V gene. V lost 5 bases and J lost 11; bases outside the gene matches: 8. Full variable domain (missing parts from reference TRBV11-2 and TRBJ2-5): EAGVAQSPRYKIIEKRQSVAFWCNPISGHATLYWYQQILGQGPKLLIQFQNNGVVDDSQLPKDRFSAERLKGVDSTLKIQPAKLEDSAVYLCASSALRGQQYFGPGTRLLVL.

There are a few counts of this clonotype. The chain employs TRBV30 and TRBJ2-1, with 10 bases aligning to TRBD2. From germline, CDR1 is GTSNPN and CDR2 SVGIG (reference sequence). The CDR3 totals 14 residues. Losses at the gene ends were 2 bases for V and 6 bases for J; bases not matched to a gene: 4. CDR3 in DNA: TGTGCCTGGAGTATAGCGGGGGGCCCCAATGAGCAGTTCTTC. Protein product: CAWSIAGGPNEQFF.

This chain uses TRBV10-3 with TRBJ2-3; 12 bases are shared with TRBD2. The germline CDR1 and CDR2 sequences are ENHRY and SYGVKD. CDR3 length: 17 residues. J was trimmed by 4 bases and V by 4 bases; bases with no gene match: 9. The CDR3 sequence: CAISGGTSGLFADTQYF. The CDR3 DNA is TGTGCCATCAGTGGGGGGACTAGCGGGTTGTTCGCAGATACGCAGTATTTT.

The chain links TRBV15 to TRBJ1-5; 7 bases map to TRBD1. V lost 4 bases to trimming and J lost 0 bases; unmatched junction nucleotides: 6. The CDR3 has 16 amino acids. The germline CDR1 and CDR2 sequences are LNHNV and YYDKDF (reference sequence). CDR3 sequence (DNA): TGTGCCACCAGCAAACGGACAGGAGATAGCAATCAGCCCCAGCATTTT. It is translated as CATSKRTGDSNQPQHF.

The V gene is TRBV7-9, the J gene TRBJ1-6; D gene ambiguous. Deletions cut 8 bases from V and 6 bases from J, with 8 bases between. CDR1 and CDR2 (germline): SEHNR, FQNEAQ (reference sequence). This CDR3 is built from 12 residues. Here the CDR3 DNA reads TGTGCCAGCCTGTCGCCTAATTCACCCCTCCACTTT. Its protein product is CASLSPNSPLHF. Complete variable domain (other parts from reference TRBV7-9 and TRBJ1-6): DTGVSQNPRHKITKRGQNVTFRCDPISEHNRLYWYRQTLGQGPEFLTYFQNEAQLEKSRLLSDRFSAERPKGSFSTLEIQRTEQGDSAMYLCASLSPNSPLHFGNGTRLTVT.

This clonotype was seen many times. The chain carries TRBV4-1 and TRBJ1-4; D is ambiguous. The germline gives CDR1 MGHRA, CDR2 YSYEKL. Trimming stripped 8 bases from V and 4 bases from J, with 17 bases between. This CDR3 is built from 15 residues. CDR3 loop: CASLNPGSGNEKLFF. In nucleotides, the CDR3 is TGCGCCAGCCTAAACCCCGGGTCAGGTAATGAAAAACTGTTTTTT.

The chain recombines TRBV11-2 with TRBJ2-2, with TRBD2 matching 7 bases. CDR1 is SGHAT, CDR2 FQNNGV, per germline. After removal of 5 bases from V and 1 base from J, the junction contained 4 bases not matched to a gene. The CDR3 totals 15 residues. In DNA form, the CDR3 reads TGTGCCAGCAGCCGCATAGCGGGGAACACCGGGGAGCTGTTTTTT. It is translated as CASSRIAGNTGELFF.

The chain carries TRBV3-1 and TRBJ2-7; a weak D match, TRBD2 (6 bases). The CDR3 totals 15 residues. Per germline, CDR1 LGHDT and CDR2 YNNKEL (reference sequence). V shed 1 base and J shed 6 bases, with 16 bases lying between them. The CDR3 reads CASSQGPGLSREQYF. CDR3 bases: TGTGCCAGCAGCCAAGGACCGGGACTGTCCCGCGAGCAGTACTTC.

This clonotype was detected ten times or more. CDR3 nucleotides: TGCGCCAGCAGCTACAGGGACAGGGTTCTGGAGACCCAGTACTTC. Its translation is CASSYRDRVLETQYF. The V gene is TRBV5-1, the J gene TRBJ2-5, with 9 nucleotides matching TRBD1. In germline, CDR1 is SGHRS, CDR2 YFSETQ. This CDR3 has 15 residues. V was pared by 3 bases and J by 5 bases, with 8 bases of the junction left unmatched.

V and J are TRBV6-1 and TRBJ1-5; D call uncertain. Germline V CDR1 and CDR2: MNHNS, SASEGT. The CDR3 sequence is 13 residues long. Trimming shortened V by 0 bases and J by 5 bases, and 5 bases separated the two germline ends. The CDR3 region is CASSEAHDQPQHF. The CDR3 nucleotides are TGTGCCAGCAGTGAAGCACATGATCAGCCCCAGCATTTT.

This clonotype was seen only a few times. The chain combines TRBV20-1 with TRBJ2-5; D gene unclear. Per germline, CDR1 DFQATT and CDR2 SNEGSKA (reference sequence). V dropped 0 bases and J dropped 0 bases, with 5 bases sitting between them. The CDR3 is made up of 13 amino acids. CDR3 loop: CSARDRYQETQYF. CDR3 bases: TGCAGTGCTAGAGATCGGTACCAAGAGACCCAGTACTTC.

The gene calls are TRBV12-3 or TRBV12-4 and TRBJ1-1; TRBD1 might be the D (5 bases). This CDR3 contains 11 residues. Trimming removed 6 bases at V and 13 bases at J, with 15 bases between. The CDR3 DNA reads as TGTGCCAGCAGATCGACAGCCAAGGATTTCTTT. As protein: CASRSTAKDFF.

The V gene is TRBV7-2, the J gene TRBJ2-7; TRBD2 might be the D (6 bases). The CDR3 consists of 13 residues. Deletions cut 3 bases from V and 3 bases from J, with 9 bases between. In germline, CDR1 is SGHTA, CDR2 FQGNSA. The CDR3 here is CASSFPGDYEQYF. DNA for the CDR3: TGTGCCAGCAGCTTCCCGGGGGACTACGAGCAGTACTTC.

The chain carries TRBV20-1 and TRBJ2-3; D remains unclear. The V and J ends lost 6 bases and 0 bases respectively, with 13 bases between them. Germline loops: CDR1 DFQATT, CDR2 SNEGSKA (reference sequence). The CDR3 has 14 residues. CDR3 sequence (DNA): TGCAGTGCCCCAAGTGGTGTTAGCACAGATACGCAGTATTTT. It is translated as CSAPSGVSTDTQYF.

This clonotype was counted a few times. This chain connects TRBV14 to TRBJ2-1; D gene unclear. Trimming cost V 8 bases and J 8 bases, with 13 bases left between them. CDR1 is SGHDN and CDR2 is FVKESK in the germline V gene. This CDR3 has 12 residues. CDR3 nucleotides: TGTGCCAGCCAAGATCTTTGGGATGAGCAGTTCTTC. It yields the protein CASQDLWDEQFF.

The chain has TRBV29-1 and TRBJ2-3, with D unclear. The germline V gene has CDR1 SQVTM and CDR2 ANQGSEA. The CDR3 totals 15 residues. Trimming removed 1 base from V and 2 bases from J, with 13 bases in between. The CDR3 DNA follows: TGCAGCGTTGAAGGCGGCCCTTACTCCACAGATACGCAGTATTTT. Protein sequence: CSVEGGPYSTDTQYF.

This clonotype was seen only a few times. This rearrangement joins TRBV28 to TRBJ2-3; D might be TRBD2 (5 bases). Trimming took 7 bases from V and 2 from J, leaving 19 bases between them. The CDR3 consists of 16 residues. Germline V gives CDR1 MDHEN, CDR2 SYDVKM. The CDR3 DNA sequence: TGTGCCAGCAACCGGGGTACACGGGCGTACACAGATACGCAGTATTTT. Translated, it gives CASNRGTRAYTDTQYF.

The chain recombines TRBV5-5 with TRBJ2-1, with TRBD1 identical over 7 bases. J was trimmed by 7 bases and V by 0 bases; bases with no gene match: 7. Germline V gene lookup returns CDR1 SGHKS and CDR2 YYEKEE (reference sequence). The CDR3 length is 15 residues. CDR3 DNA sequence: TGTGCCAGCAGCTTGGGGCCGGGACAGCTTAATGAGCAGTTCTTC. It translates to CASSLGPGQLNEQFF. Together with reference TRBV5-5 and TRBJ2-1, the CDR3 gives the full variable domain: DAGVTQSPTHLIKTRGQQVTLRCSPISGHKSVSWYQQVLGQGPQFIFQYYEKEERGRGNFPDRFSARQFPNYSSELNVNALLLGDSALYLCASSLGPGQLNEQFFGPGTRLTVL.

Only a few counts were recorded for this clonotype. The genes are TRBV9 and TRBJ2-3; the D is unclear. The CDR3 runs 13 residues. Germline V gives CDR1 SGDLS, CDR2 YYNGEE. Trimming stripped 2 bases from V and 6 bases from J, with 10 bases between. The CDR3 protein is CASSVSAPDTQYF. The CDR3 coding sequence is TGTGCCAGCAGCGTTTCAGCCCCGGATACGCAGTATTTT.